This entry is about one T cell receptor (beta chain). This clonotype was counted between two and nine times. Its target antigen remains unknown. No quality values exist for individual bases; no much larger clone is one base distant. The sample was run on an Illumina MiSeq. TCRdb passed the public sequencing reads through fastp at Q25 and MiXCR, retaining productive beta sequences. Entries are consolidated by CDR3 protein sequence, retaining the most common genes and DNA. This sample has some 2,000 distinct CDR3 sequences in its table, and 15% to 20% of those were observed once. Under 60% of the sample goes to the ten largest clones. This entry belongs to a study of liver allograft versus peripheral blood T cells (dated by TCRdb to 2018 to 2020). Regarding the research as a whole: In liver transplant recipients, the study looked at T cell receptor repertoires in the peripheral blood and set them against the repertoires found within the transplanted livers.

The trim is 1 base for V and 7 bases for J, with a gap of 8 bases between the germline ends. CDR1 and CDR2 are drawn from the germline V gene (reference sequence): SEHNR, FQNEAQ. The CDR3 contains 13 residues, cysteine and phenylalanine counted. Only the CDR3 DNA stays, 39 bases, in frame from base 1. Results the study describes overall, beyond this receptor: The T cell receptor repertoires within liver allografts were reported to be different from the T cell receptor repertoires detected in peripheral blood.

This sequence uses TRBV7-9 and TRBJ1-3; the D gene is unclear. This TCR came from a human patient who had a liver transplant. After a transplant, certain T cells may trace back to the graft donor. The CDR3 loop reads CASSLEGWNTIYF. The nucleotides read TGTGCCAGCAGCTTAGAAGGTTGGAACACCATATATTTT. With all but the CDR3 taken from the reference TRBV7-9 and TRBJ1-3 genes, the full variable domain is: DTGVSQNPRHKITKRGQNVTFRCDPISEHNRLYWYRQTLGQGPEFLTYFQNEAQLEKSRLLSDRFSAERPKGSFSTLEIQRTEQGDSAMYLCASSLEGWNTIYFGEGSWLTVV.